This T cell receptor (beta chain) was retrieved from a study of blood T cell repertoires in COVID-19. As for the study in general: Sites in the United States, Italy and Spain provided acute and convalescent COVID-19 samples. In each case, the material was cDNA or gDNA derived from T cells, B-cell-depleted T cells, or PBMCs.

How the authors handled the data: The assay estimated nucleated cells by amplifying reference gene primers. The method was immunoSEQ multiplex PCR; TCRdb's version includes in-frame clones alone and lacks a portion of them. V and J calls and clone size are as listed in that table; D and trimming were resolved from the DNA. Counted here are 200,000 or so clones, 65% to 85% occurring once; the ten biggest clones make up about 5%. This TCR was sampled from a woman in her twenties or thirties with acute or convalescent COVID-19. Sequencing input: peripheral blood.

The CDR3 spells CASSIRAGRGANSYNEQFF. The CDR3 DNA reads as TGTGCCAGTAGTATTCGGGCTGGGAGGGGGGCAAACTCCTACAATGAGCAGTTCTTC. This sequence joins TRBV19 and TRBJ2-1, with D perhaps TRBD2 (7 bases). Germline V gene sequence: CDR1 LNHDA, CDR2 SQIVND (reference sequence). Trimming shortened V by 3 bases and J by 0 bases, and 21 bases separated the two germline ends. There are 19 residues in the CDR3.